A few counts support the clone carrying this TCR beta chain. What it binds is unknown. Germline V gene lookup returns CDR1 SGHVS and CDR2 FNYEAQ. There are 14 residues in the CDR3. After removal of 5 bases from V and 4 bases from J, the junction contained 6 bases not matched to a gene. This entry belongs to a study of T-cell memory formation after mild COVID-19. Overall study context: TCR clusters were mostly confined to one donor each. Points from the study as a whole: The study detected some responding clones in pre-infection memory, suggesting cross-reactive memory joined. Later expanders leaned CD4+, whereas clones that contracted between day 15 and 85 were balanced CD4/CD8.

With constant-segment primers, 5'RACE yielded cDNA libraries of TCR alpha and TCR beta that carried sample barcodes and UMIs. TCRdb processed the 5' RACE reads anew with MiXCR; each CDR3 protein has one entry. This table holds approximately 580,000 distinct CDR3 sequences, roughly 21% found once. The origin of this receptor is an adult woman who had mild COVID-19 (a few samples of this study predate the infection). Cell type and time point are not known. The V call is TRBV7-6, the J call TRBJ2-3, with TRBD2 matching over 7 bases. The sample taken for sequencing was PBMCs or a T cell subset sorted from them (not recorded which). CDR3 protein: CASSVGGEPDTQYF. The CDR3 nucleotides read TGTGCCAGCAGCGTGGGGGGGGAGCCAGATACGCAGTATTTT.